The clone carrying this TCR beta chain was counted ten times or more. Its antigen is not identified. The record originates from a study of molecular identifiers for immune sequencing clone quantification. Study-level background: RNA, taken in replicates from roughly 21,000 or 96,000 naive CD8 cells, was split five ways, with four sequenced. Whole-study findings and limits: Effector cells kept over 98% of their molecules in clones above 20 RNA copies, while naive cells kept under 1% there.

MiXCR, run by TCRdb on the PCR reads, gives a single entry per CDR3 protein. This sample has under 600,000 distinct CDR3 sequences, with roughly 23% found just once. Naive CD8 T cells were sorted as CD8+CD4-CCR7+CD45RA+. The CDR3 covers 15 residues. V dropped 4 bases and J dropped 0; count of bases not matched to a gene: 5. The germline CDR1 and CDR2 sequences are MGHRA and YSYEKL. The sequence derives from a human donor in good health. Some libraries in this study had Jurkat cell RNA spiked in. The gene calls are TRBV4-1 and TRBJ2-7, with 8 bases lining up with TRBD1. Sequences were obtained from naive CD8+ T cells from blood, with Jurkat cell RNA spiked in. Subset: FACS-sorted CD8+CD4-CCR7+CD45RA+ naive T cells. CDR3 in DNA: TGCGCCAGCAGCCTCATAACAGGGGGCTCCTACGAGCAGTACTTC. Amino acid sequence: CASSLITGGSYEQYF.